These 26 T cell receptor beta chains were all obtained from the same sample, sequenced in a study of T cell clones after liver transplantation. Method: immunoSEQ multiplex PCR; TCRdb's copy keeps in-frame clones and lacks some. The data hold 60,000 or so clones, with 60% to 80% observed a single time. This sample comprised CD4+ T cells from blood, obtained at the 22-month timepoint. All receptors derive from a human patient who received a liver transplant. Some T cells may have come from the graft donor.

CDR3 bases: TGCGCCAGCAGCTTGGGGCAGGTAGCCTACGAGCAGTACTTC. Amino acid sequence: CASSLGQVAYEQYF. The chain has TRBV5-1 and TRBJ2-7; unclear D gene. V lost 0 bases, J lost 2 bases, and 9 bases lay in between. Per germline, CDR1 SGHRS and CDR2 YFSETQ. The CDR3 loop spans 14 amino acids. Complete variable domain (other parts from reference TRBV5-1 and TRBJ2-7): KAGVTQTPRYLIKTRGQQVTLSCSPISGHRSVSWYQQTPGQGLQFLFEYFSETQRNKGNFPGRFSGRQFSNSRSEMNVSTLELGDSALYLCASSLGQVAYEQYFGPGTRLTVT.

This clone was picked up many times. The chain uses TRBV18 and TRBJ1-5; D ambiguous. The CDR3 runs 13 residues. V lost 5 bases and J 5 bases, leaving 10 bases between the germline ends. Germline V gene data show CDR1 as KGHSH and CDR2 as LQKENI. The CDR3 DNA sequence: TGTGCCAGCTCATCTTCGTCGGATCAGCCCCAGCATTTT. It encodes CASSSSSDQPQHF.

This clone has a handful of counts. V is TRBV5-8 and J is TRBJ2-1, with a weak D call TRBD2 (6 bases). CDR3 length: 15 residues. Germline CDR1 is SGHTS and CDR2 is YDEGEE. Trimming stripped 7 bases from V and 11 bases from J, with 25 bases between. The CDR3 DNA is TGTGCCAGCCGTTTTATATCGGGAGCAGTTAATCAGCAGTTCTTC. Translated, it gives CASRFISGAVNQQFF.

The rearrangement uses TRBV7-9 and TRBJ2-3, with 8 bases identical to TRBD2. There are 16 residues in the CDR3. After removal of 5 bases from V and 3 bases from J, the junction contained 10 bases not matched to a gene. Germline CDR1 SEHNR, CDR2 FQNEAQ (reference sequence). The CDR3 nucleotides read TGTGCCAGCAGCGGTCGTAGCGGGGTCGGGACAGATACGCAGTATTTT. Its protein is CASSGRSGVGTDTQYF.

The chain has TRBV6-4 and TRBJ2-1, with TRBD1 as a possible D gene (5 bases). Trimming left V 6 bases short and J 1 base short, with 10 bases between. The CDR3 has 14 amino acids. Germline lookup yields CDR1 MRHNA and CDR2 SNTAGT. The CDR3 sequence is CASRKGSSYNEQFF. DNA for the CDR3: TGTGCCAGCAGGAAGGGGTCATCCTACAATGAGCAGTTCTTC.

The gene calls are TRBV19 and TRBJ2-3, with TRBD2 matching 7 bases. The CDR3 is 16 amino acids. The V segment lost 1 base and the J segment 0 bases; nucleotides outside the gene matches: 4. Germline V gene lookup returns CDR1 LNHDA and CDR2 SQIVND (reference sequence). The CDR3 region has the DNA TGTGCCAGTAGTATAGGACTAGCCCCTAGCACAGATACGCAGTATTTT. Translated: CASSIGLAPSTDTQYF.

The J gene is TRBJ1-1, the V gene TRBV7-9, with a possible D match to TRBD1 (6 bases). The CDR3 totals 15 residues. V was trimmed by 1 base and J by 5 bases, leaving 14 bases between them. Germline CDR1 reads SEHNR; CDR2 reads FQNEAQ (reference sequence). The CDR3 nucleotides read TGTGCCAGCAGCTTAGGAGAGGAGAGGGGGACTGAAGCTTTCTTT. It is translated as CASSLGEERGTEAFF.

J is TRBJ1-6 and V is TRBV7-3, with D possibly being TRBD1 (6 bases). Germline-derived CDR1 and CDR2 are SGHTA and FQGTGA. CDR3 size: 16 residues. Trimming removed 4 bases at V and 5 bases at J, with 15 bases between. The CDR3 protein is CASSSRRDIDNSPLHF. The CDR3, as DNA: TGTGCCAGCAGCTCTCGAAGGGACATCGATAATTCACCCCTCCACTTT.

V is TRBV5-6 and J is TRBJ1-4; 11 bases map to TRBD1. This CDR3 has 17 residues. CDR1 and CDR2 (germline): SGHDT, YYEEEE. V trimming: 1 base; J trimming: 4 bases; junction bases outside the gene matches: 6. The CDR3 coding sequence is TGTGCCAGCAGCTTGCTCGGACAGGGGGCCCTTAATGAAAAACTGTTTTTT. Its translation: CASSLLGQGALNEKLFF.

The chain recombines TRBV12-1 with TRBJ1-2; TRBD1 is taken as the D call from the table, unchecked against the DNA. TRBV12-1 is assigned pseudogene status. There are 16 residues in the CDR3. The CDR3 spells CASSFALDSRNYGYTF. CDR3 DNA sequence: TGTGCCAGCAGCTTTGCCCTGGACAGCCGTAACTATGGCTACACCTTC.

This clone was observed a handful of times. The J gene is TRBJ1-2, the V gene TRBV19; a weak D match, TRBD1 (5 bases). The CDR3 is 16 residues long. Trimming removed 3 bases from V and 2 bases from J, with 16 bases in between. Germline assignment: CDR1 LNHDA and CDR2 SQIVND (reference sequence). Here the CDR3 reads CASSISTGTANYGYTF. The CDR3 DNA follows: TGTGCCAGTAGTATCTCCACAGGAACCGCGAACTATGGCTACACCTTC.

This clone was picked up a small number of times. The chain employs TRBV6-6 and TRBJ2-5, with TRBD1 matching over 7 bases. Germline V gene data show CDR1 as MNHNY and CDR2 as SVGAGI (reference sequence). Trimming took 6 bases from V and 4 from J; bases not matched to a gene: 11. This CDR3 is 15 amino acids long. The CDR3 spells CASRSSTGPGETQYF. The CDR3 DNA follows: TGTGCCAGCAGGTCCTCGACAGGGCCCGGAGAGACCCAGTACTTC.

The V gene is TRBV9, the J gene TRBJ2-1; 7 nucleotides match TRBD2. Per germline, CDR1 SGDLS and CDR2 YYNGEE. The CDR3 sequence is 15 residues long. V gave up 4 bases and J gave up 1 base; unmatched junction bases: 5. CDR3 loop: CASSFSGASYNEQFF. The CDR3, as DNA: TGTGCCAGCAGCTTCAGCGGGGCTTCCTACAATGAGCAGTTCTTC.

V and J are TRBV7-2 and TRBJ2-3; 7 bases match TRBD1. This CDR3 region has 13 residues. The V gene end was trimmed by 5 bases and the J gene end by 6 bases; junction bases not matched to a gene: 5. In germline, CDR1 is SGHTA, CDR2 FQGNSA. The CDR3 DNA sequence: TGTGCCAGCAGCCTGGGACAGAAGGATACGCAGTATTTT. Amino acids: CASSLGQKDTQYF.

The genes are TRBV7-3 and TRBJ1-2, with D possibly being TRBD1 (5 bases). Per germline, CDR1 SGHTA and CDR2 FQGTGA. Trimming removed 4 bases from V and 6 bases from J, with 21 bases in between. The CDR3 is 16 amino acids. Written as DNA, the CDR3 is TGTGCCAGCAGCTCCCATGGGGCGGCAGGGTTAAATGGCTACACCTTC. Translation gives CASSSHGAAGLNGYTF.

The V call is TRBV7-9, the J call TRBJ1-2; D is unclear. The V gene's germline CDR1 is SEHNR and CDR2 FQNEAQ (reference sequence). Trimming pared 3 bases from V and 2 bases from J, leaving 10 bases between. The CDR3 extends over 14 amino acids. The CDR3 loop reads CASSFTVPNYGYTF. In nucleotides, the CDR3 is TGTGCCAGCAGCTTCACGGTCCCGAACTATGGCTACACCTTC.

CDR3 DNA sequence: TGTGCCAGCAGTTACTGGACAGGGGCTGGGGCCAACGTCCTGACTTTC. It encodes CASSYWTGAGANVLTF. The V call is TRBV6-6, the J call TRBJ2-6; the match to TRBD1 covers 9 bases. Germline CDR1 MNHNY, CDR2 SVGAGI (reference sequence). The CDR3 totals 16 residues. Trimming at V came to 1 base and at J to 2 bases, leaving 0 bases not matched to a gene.

The V call is TRBV5-1, the J call TRBJ2-7; 7 bases agree with TRBD1. The junction had 7 bases not matched to a gene; V was cut back by 1 base and J by 3 bases. There are 15 residues in the CDR3. Looked up from germline, CDR1 is SGHRS and CDR2 is YFSETQ. This chain's CDR3 is CASSLWRQGNYEQYF. CDR3 coding DNA: TGCGCCAGCAGCTTGTGGCGACAGGGAAACTACGAGCAGTACTTC.

The genes are TRBV10-3 and TRBJ2-7; perhaps TRBD2 as D (6 bases). Germline CDR1 ENHRY, CDR2 SYGVKD. V was pared by 2 bases and J by 0 bases, with 8 bases between. CDR3 length: 14 amino acids. The CDR3 here is CAISEGRDSYEQYF. As DNA, the CDR3 is TGTGCCATCAGTGAGGGGCGGGACTCCTACGAGCAGTACTTC.

This chain uses TRBV6-6 with TRBJ1-6, with a possible D match to TRBD1 (6 bases). The CDR3 covers 15 residues. V dropped 6 bases and J dropped 10 bases, with 19 bases sitting between them. CDR1 and CDR2 from the germline V gene are MNHNY and SVGAGI (reference sequence). Written as DNA, the CDR3 is TGTGCCAGCAGGAAACCAGGGGAACGGTGGTCACCCCTCCACTTT. This sequence encodes CASRKPGERWSPLHF.

This clone showed up just once. The chain combines TRBV6-1 with TRBJ2-5, with TRBD2 identical over 11 bases. The germline V gene encodes CDR1 MNHNS and CDR2 SASEGT. The CDR3 sequence is 14 residues long. After removal of 6 bases from V and 7 bases from J, the junction contained 7 bases not matched to a gene. The CDR3 DNA reads as TGTGCCAGCAGAGAACTAGCGGGGGCGGGGACCCAGTACTTC. As protein: CASRELAGAGTQYF.

The CDR3 DNA reads TGTGCCAGCAGCTTCCTAGGGGAGCGGGGCTACGAGCAGTACTTC. It codes for CASSFLGERGYEQYF. V usage is TRBV7-2 and J usage is TRBJ2-7, with 7 bases identical to TRBD2. Germline loops: CDR1 SGHTA, CDR2 FQGNSA. Trimming took 3 bases from V and 3 from J; bases not matched to a gene: 8. The CDR3 is 15 residues long. Full variable domain (remainder filled in from reference TRBV7-2 and TRBJ2-7): GAGVSQSPSNKVTEKGKDVELRCDPISGHTALYWYRQSLGQGLEFLIYFQGNSAPDKSGLPSDRFSAERTGGSVSTLTIQRTQQEDSAVYLCASSFLGERGYEQYFGPGTRLTVT.

This chain uses TRBV11-2 with TRBJ2-2; D is unresolved. The J call may be wrong; the DNA end is better matched by TRBJ1-3. CDR1 SGHAT and CDR2 FQNNGV come from the germline V gene. CDR3 length: 15 residues. The CDR3 here is CASSLDREPRNTIYF. Written as DNA, the CDR3 is TGTGCCAGCAGCTTAGACCGGGAGCCTCGAAACACCATATATTTT.

This clone was counted once. The V and J genes are TRBV4-1 and TRBJ2-3; 7 bases line up with TRBD2. Looked up from germline, CDR1 is MGHRA and CDR2 is YSYEKL. The CDR3 extends over 16 amino acids. V gave up 0 bases and J gave up 3 bases; unmatched junction bases: 6. The CDR3 loop reads CASSQDGRGWTDTQYF. The DNA of the CDR3 is TGCGCCAGCAGCCAAGATGGGAGGGGATGGACAGATACGCAGTATTTT.

This chain connects TRBV25-1 to TRBJ2-5; D unresolved. Germline V gives CDR1 MGHDK, CDR2 SYGVNS. V was shortened by 5 bases and J by 2 bases, with 3 bases between the two germline ends. The CDR3 has 11 residues. CDR3 residues: CASSPQETQYF. The CDR3 bases are TGTGCCAGCAGTCCTCAAGAGACCCAGTACTTC.

The genes are TRBV11-2 and TRBJ1-1; D is undetermined. Germline values: CDR1 SGHAT, CDR2 FQNNGV. This CDR3 region has 13 residues. Trimming took 0 bases from V and 6 from J, leaving 8 bases between them. The CDR3 here is CASSLERVAEAFF. In DNA, the CDR3 is TGTGCCAGCAGCTTAGAAAGGGTGGCTGAAGCTTTCTTT.